This record concerns one T cell receptor (beta chain) sequence. The antigen is undetermined. Indicated treatment: approximately 11-day PBMC culture with coronavirus spike peptide pools or control peptides (ViraFEST assay). The sample is drawn from a study of vaccination and CD4 T cells after COVID-19. V lost 6 bases to trimming and J lost 9 bases; unmatched junction nucleotides: 10. The CDR3 totals 14 residues. Germline V gives CDR1 SGHTA, CDR2 FQGNSA. At the Johns Hopkins FTIC core, DNA taken from cultured CD4+ T cells was sequenced by way of the Oncomine TCR Beta short-read assay. One entry per CDR3 protein, called by TCRdb with MiXCR from the PCR reads. The data contain 7,500 to 8,500 distinct CDR3 sequences, roughly two thirds of them seen just once; the ten biggest clones take up roughly a third.

The chain joins TRBV7-2 to TRBJ2-2, with 7 bases matching TRBD2. This clonotype originated in a human donor who had recovered from COVID-19. Material: CD4+ T cells from blood, cultured in vitro. CDR3 nucleotides: TGTGCCAGCAGTCGACCGGGAGGAACAAGGGAGCTGTTTTTT. Translated, it gives CASSRPGGTRELFF.